This T cell receptor beta chain was captured by sequencing in a study of human T cells and chemical hapten exposure. Study-level background: Variation in per-sample TCR yields came mainly from small pooled library volume differences.

As for this clonotype: Its antigen is unidentified.

Study-wide results and caveats: Expanded TCRs formed significantly more large CDR3 similarity clusters than controls.

The library labeled individual cDNA molecules by adding unique molecular identifiers to them. TCRdb reprocessed the RACE reads via MiXCR and lists one record per CDR3 protein. The sample shows fewer than 70,000 distinct CDR3 sequences, 5.5% to 7.5% of them seen only once. Specified time point: pre-sensitization, week 0. Treatment indicated: therapeutic diphenylcyclopropenone sensitization with weekly scalp DPC. CDR1 and CDR2 (germline): KGHSH, LQKENI. Unmatched junction bases numbered 15, after V lost 3 bases and J lost 2 bases. The CDR3 is 19 amino acids. The V call is TRBV18, the J call TRBJ1-2; 10 bases agree with TRBD1. The clonotype was recovered from a woman aged 30 to 39 with alopecia areata. Some clones in this sample may be carry-over from other donors' samples. The sample here was whole blood, taken in connection with sensitization to the hapten diphenylcyclopropenone (DPC). The CDR3 DNA sequence: TGTGCCAGCTCACCGAACATACTGACAGGGGGCGAGACGAACTATGGCTACACCTTC. Translated: CASSPNILTGGETNYGYTF.